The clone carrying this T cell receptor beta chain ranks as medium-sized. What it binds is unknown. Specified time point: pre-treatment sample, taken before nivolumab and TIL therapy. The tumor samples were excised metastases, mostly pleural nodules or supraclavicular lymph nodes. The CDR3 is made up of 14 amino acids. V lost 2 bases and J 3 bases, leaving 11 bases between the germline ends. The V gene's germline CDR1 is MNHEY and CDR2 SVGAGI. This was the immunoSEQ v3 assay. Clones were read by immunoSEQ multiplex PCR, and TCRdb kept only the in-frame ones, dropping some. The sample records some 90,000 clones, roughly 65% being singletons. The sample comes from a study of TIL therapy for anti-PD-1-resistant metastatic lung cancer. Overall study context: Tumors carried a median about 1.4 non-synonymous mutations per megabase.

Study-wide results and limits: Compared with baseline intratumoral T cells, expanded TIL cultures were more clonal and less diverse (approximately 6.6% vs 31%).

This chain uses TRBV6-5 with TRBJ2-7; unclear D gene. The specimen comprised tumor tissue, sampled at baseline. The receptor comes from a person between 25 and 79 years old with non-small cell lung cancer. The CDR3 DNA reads TGTGCCAGCAGTTACGGTGCGTCGGGCTACGAGCAGTACTTC. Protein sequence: CASSYGASGYEQYF.